This is a list of T cell receptor beta chains from one sample in a study. One entry per CDR3 protein, called by TCRdb with MiXCR from the 5' RACE reads. The sample has roughly 64,000 distinct CDR3 sequences; under 25% are singletons. Sequenced input: memory CD4+ T cells sorted from a lymph node. The receptors originated from a female donor with breast cancer. Each CDR3 is given with its conserved first and last residue. D genes are given only for firm matches. Expanded clones get a size class; other rows say once, few or many, or leave the size out.

V: TRBV20-1
J: TRBJ1-6
size: -
D: -
CDR3: CSAREVTQGGNSPLHF
DNA: TGCAGTGCTAGGGAGGTAACACAGGGAGGTAATTCACCCCTCCACTTT

V: TRBV20-1
J: TRBJ1-1
size: few
D: TRBD1
CDR3: CSASAPQGGWTEAFF
DNA: TGCAGTGCTAGTGCCCCACAGGGGGGCTGGACTGAAGCTTTCTTT

V: TRBV7-9
J: TRBJ2-2
size: few
D: TRBD1
CDR3: CASSNRDSNTGELFF
DNA: TGTGCCAGCAGCAATCGGGACAGCAACACCGGGGAGCTGTTTTTT

V: TRBV10-3
J: TRBJ2-3
size: few
D: TRBD2
CDR3: CAISSGSEADTQYF
DNA: TGTGCCATCAGTAGCGGGAGCGAGGCAGATACGCAGTATTTT

V: TRBV6-5
J: TRBJ2-3
size: few
D: -
CDR3: CASRPSYATDTQYF
DNA: TGTGCCAGCAGACCATCCTACGCCACAGATACGCAGTATTTT

V: TRBV28
J: TRBJ1-5
size: -
D: -
CDR3: CASSGGDFSNQPQHF
DNA: TGTGCCAGCAGTGGGGGGGACTTTAGCAATCAGCCCCAGCATTTT

V: TRBV24-1
J: TRBJ2-3
size: -
D: -
CDR3: CATSEQGGSADTQYF
DNA: TGTGCCACCAGTGAACAGGGAGGGTCAGCAGATACGCAGTATTTT

V: TRBV14
J: TRBJ1-1
size: -
D: -
CDR3: CASSQEVIGDLGGNTEAFF
DNA: TGTGCCAGCAGCCAAGAAGTCATTGGAGATTTAGGAGGGAACACTGAAGCTTTCTTT

V: TRBV11-2
J: TRBJ2-5
size: few
D: -
CDR3: CASSSTTGQETQYF
DNA: TGTGCCAGCAGCTCAACGACAGGACAAGAGACCCAGTACTTC

V: TRBV7-2
J: TRBJ1-3
size: -
D: -
CDR3: CASNWDLAGNTIYF
DNA: TGTGCCAGCAACTGGGACCTCGCAGGAAACACCATATATTTT

V: TRBV7-2
J: TRBJ2-1
size: -
D: TRBD2
CDR3: CASSRTSGRGFSYNEQFF
DNA: TGTGCCAGCAGCCGAACTAGCGGGAGGGGTTTTTCCTACAATGAGCAGTTCTTC

V: TRBV6-5
J: TRBJ2-6
size: -
D: -
CDR3: CASSYLGLGANVLTF
DNA: TGTGCCAGCAGTTACCTCGGCCTGGGGGCCAACGTCCTGACTTTC

V: TRBV24-1
J: TRBJ2-1
size: -
D: -
CDR3: CATQRPGNSYNEQFF
DNA: TGTGCCACTCAACGCCCAGGGAACTCCTACAATGAGCAGTTCTTC

V: TRBV20-1
J: TRBJ2-1
size: few
D: TRBD1
CDR3: CSASLDRVLFF
DNA: TGCAGTGCTAGTTTGGACAGGGTGTTATTCTTC

V: TRBV20-1
J: TRBJ2-3
size: many
D: -
CDR3: CSARVGGGTDTQYF
DNA: TGCAGTGCTAGAGTCGGTGGGGGCACAGATACGCAGTATTTT

V: TRBV7-6
J: TRBJ2-5
size: many
D: TRBD2
CDR3: CASSRSSGQETQYF
DNA: TGTGCCAGCAGCCGATCTAGCGGCCAAGAGACCCAGTACTTC

V: TRBV6-5
J: TRBJ2-1
size: many
D: TRBD1
CDR3: CASSQTGEEQFF
DNA: TGTGCCAGCAGCCAGACAGGGGAAGAGCAGTTCTTC

V: TRBV7-2
J: TRBJ1-5
size: many
D: TRBD1
CDR3: CASSSGTGHQPQHF
DNA: TGTGCCAGCAGCTCCGGGACAGGGCATCAGCCCCAGCATTTT

V: TRBV20-1
J: TRBJ1-5
size: -
D: TRBD1
CDR3: CSAITGVSNQPQHF
DNA: TGCAGTGCTATTACAGGGGTCTCCAATCAGCCCCAGCATTTT

V: TRBV28
J: TRBJ2-2
size: few
D: -
CDR3: CASSRGDGANTGELFF
DNA: TGTGCCAGCAGTAGGGGTGACGGGGCGAACACCGGGGAGCTGTTTTTT

V: TRBV5-5
J: TRBJ2-3
size: few
D: -
CDR3: CASSFVSTDTQYF
DNA: TGTGCCAGCAGCTTCGTTAGCACAGATACGCAGTATTTT

V: TRBV5-1
J: TRBJ2-7
size: many
D: -
CDR3: CASSVTVTSYEQYF
DNA: TGCGCCAGCAGCGTGACAGTTACATCCTACGAGCAGTACTTC

V: TRBV3-1
J: TRBJ2-3
size: -
D: -
CDR3: CASSPYRDTDTQYF
DNA: TGTGCCAGCAGCCCTTACAGGGATACGGATACGCAGTATTTT

V: TRBV6-5
J: TRBJ1-1
size: many
D: TRBD1
CDR3: CASGKGASEAFF
DNA: TGTGCCAGCGGGAAGGGGGCATCTGAAGCTTTCTTT